This T cell receptor beta chain emerged from a study of read filtering for tumor transcriptome and immune sequencing. Turning to the study itself: R-ISS stage counts were under ten for I, roughly 16 for II, six or seven for III. Transcriptome libraries were built from DNase-treated RNA. Per sample, TCR-region reads ranged about 4 to 11 million by IR-seq, 85 to 1273 by RNA-seq.

This clonotype appeared many times. Its antigen is currently unknown. Study-level results: IR-seq and RNA-seq agreed better without single-read clonotypes.

CDR1 and CDR2 (germline): PRHDT, FYEKMQ (reference sequence). V was clipped by 3 bases and J by 7 bases; unmatched bases: 11. This CDR3 is 15 amino acids long. This library used about 360 ng RNA and molecular barcoded adaptors spanning alpha/delta and beta/gamma chains. Via MiXCR, TCRdb re-called the reads, giving one row per CDR3 protein. The sample lists tens of thousands of distinct CDR3 sequences, roughly 19% occurring once. The sequence came from a donor at least 40 years old with multiple myeloma. Sequencing used a population of CD138-negative cells sorted from bone marrow. This chain joins TRBV13 and TRBJ2-7; 8 nucleotides line up with TRBD1. The CDR3 loop is CASSLDRAWGLEQYF. The CDR3 nucleotides are TGTGCCAGCAGCTTGGACAGGGCCTGGGGTTTGGAGCAGTACTTC.